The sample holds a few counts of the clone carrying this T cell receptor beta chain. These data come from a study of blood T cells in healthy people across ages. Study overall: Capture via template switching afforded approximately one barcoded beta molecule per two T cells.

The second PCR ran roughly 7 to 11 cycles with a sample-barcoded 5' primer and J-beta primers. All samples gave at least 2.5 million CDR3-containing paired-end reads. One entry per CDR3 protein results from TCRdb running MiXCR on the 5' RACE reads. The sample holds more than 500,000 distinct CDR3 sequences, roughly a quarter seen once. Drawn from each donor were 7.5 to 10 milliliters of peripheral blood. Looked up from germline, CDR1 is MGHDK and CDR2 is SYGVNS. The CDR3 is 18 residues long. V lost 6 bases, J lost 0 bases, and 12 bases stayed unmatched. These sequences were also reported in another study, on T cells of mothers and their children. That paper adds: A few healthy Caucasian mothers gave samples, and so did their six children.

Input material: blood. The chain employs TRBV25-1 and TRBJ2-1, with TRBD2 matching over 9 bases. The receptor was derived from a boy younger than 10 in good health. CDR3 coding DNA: TGTGCCAGCAGCCCTCTAGCGGGGTTAACGCCCTCCTACAATGAGCAGTTCTTC. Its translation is CASSPLAGLTPSYNEQFF.